This T cell receptor (beta chain) was documented in a study of shared clonotypes between healthy human individuals. Points from the study as a whole: The small donor group covered limited genetic and exposure diversity.

Comments on this clone: Its antigen is unidentified. At the DNA level, this CDR3 is encoded by other sequences in the same sample as well.

Clones were read by immunoSEQ multiplex PCR, and TCRdb kept only the in-frame ones, dropping some. The table includes about half a million clones, 79% detected once. The V gene end was trimmed by 7 bases and the J gene end by 6 bases; junction bases not matched to a gene: 9. CDR3 length: 15 amino acids. Germline values: CDR1 MNHNY, CDR2 SVGAGI (reference sequence). This chain connects TRBV6-6 to TRBJ1-5; 10 nucleotides agree with TRBD1. The receptor comes from a woman aged 40 to 50 in good health. Some clones in this sample may be carry-over from other donors' samples. Sequencing input: PBMCs. CDR3 region: CASIASGQGSQPQHF. In DNA form, the CDR3 reads TGTGCCAGCATTGCGTCGGGACAGGGGAGTCAGCCCCAGCATTTT.